Below, one T cell receptor beta chain is given with its context. Its antigen remains unidentified. This sample was included in a study of T cell responses to AZD1222 COVID-19 vaccine. About the study: Timing groups of about 4 and about 12 weeks for second doses were pooled.

With 3 bases removed from V and 2 bases from J, the gap between germline ends came to 18 bases. Germline V lookup: CDR1 LGHDT, CDR2 YNNKEL (reference sequence). The CDR3 sequence is 17 residues long. Sequenced by immunoSEQ multiplex PCR; TCRdb stores in-frame clones only, minus some. The data show roughly 100,000 clones, with roughly 90% seen just once and roughly 20% held by the top ten. Study results and limitations: Donors skewed white British and female; clonal diversity was possibly underestimated. Sampling captured repertoires only after the peak T cell response. In the spike-specific TCR repertoire, nearly half reportedly target unmutated variant regions.

The sample in question was peripheral blood, obtained on day 0 of AZD1222 vaccination. The rearrangement links TRBV3-1 (or the pseudogene TRBV3-2) to TRBJ2-3; a possible D gene is TRBD1 (6 bases). The sequence derives from an adult in good health. The DNA for the CDR3 is TGTGCCAGCAGCCATCGGGGCACGGGACATCCCACAGATACGCAGTATTTT. Translated: CASSHRGTGHPTDTQYF.